The 18 T cell receptor beta chains below come from one sample, sequenced in a study of cytomegalovirus exposure and HLA in healthy donors. PCR was performed using 60 Vbeta and 13 Jbeta primers. Sequenced by immunoSEQ multiplex PCR; TCRdb stores in-frame clones only, minus some. The table has about 130,000 clones, 80% to 90% seen once. Sequenced input: PBMCs. The receptors come from a woman aged 18-29 years in good health and CMV-seropositive.

The genes are TRBV15 and TRBJ1-2, with D possibly matching TRBD1 (6 bases). The germline V gene has CDR1 LNHNV and CDR2 YYDKDF (reference sequence). V dropped 3 bases and J dropped 7 bases, with 21 bases sitting between them. CDR3 length: 16 amino acids. The DNA of the CDR3 is TGTGCCACCAGCAGCAATTGGCGGGGGGGCGCGGGTGGCTACACCTTC. Protein: CATSSNWRGGAGGYTF.

This clone showed up just a few times. The chain is built from TRBV15 and TRBJ2-7; TRBD1 aligns across 7 bases. The germline V gene encodes CDR1 LNHNV and CDR2 YYDKDF (reference sequence). The CDR3 is 13 amino acids. Trimming cost V 2 bases and J 5 bases; bases outside gene matches: 3. In DNA, the CDR3 is TGTGCCACCAGCAGAAAACAGGGGAACGAGCAGTACTTC. The encoded protein is CATSRKQGNEQYF.

This sequence joins TRBV7-8 and TRBJ1-5, with a possible D match to TRBD1 (5 bases). Trimming shortened V by 5 bases and J by 2 bases, and 13 bases separated the two germline ends. Germline V gene lookup returns CDR1 SGHVS and CDR2 FQNEAQ. The CDR3 extends over 15 amino acids. The CDR3 is CASSPEGVGNQPQHF. CDR3 DNA sequence: TGTGCCAGCAGCCCCGAAGGGGTGGGCAATCAGCCCCAGCATTTT. The variable domain in full, with the rest retrieved from reference TRBV7-8 and TRBJ1-5, is GAGVSQSPRYKVAKRGQDVALRCDPISGHVSLFWYQQALGQGPEFLTYFQNEAQLDKSGLPSDRFFAERPEGSVSTLKIQRTQQEDSAVYLCASSPEGVGNQPQHFGDGTRLSIL.

The CDR3 nucleotides are TGTGCCAGCAGGAGGACAGGGGGGACTGAAGCTTTCTTT. As protein: CASRRTGGTEAFF. The V and J genes are TRBV2 and TRBJ1-1, with 10 bases matching TRBD1. Germline CDR1 is SNHLY and CDR2 is FYNNEI. The V segment lost 6 bases and the J segment 5 bases; nucleotides outside the gene matches: 3. The length of the CDR3 is 13 residues. The full variable domain, its missing parts supplied by reference TRBV2 and TRBJ1-1, is EPEVTQTPSHQVTQMGQEVILRCVPISNHLYFYWYRQILGQKVEFLVSFYNNEISEKSEIFDDQFSVERPDGSNFTLKIRSTKLEDSAMYFCASRRTGGTEAFFGQGTRLTVV.

V and J are TRBV19 and TRBJ1-1; D is undetermined. This CDR3 region has 15 residues. Germline V gene data show CDR1 as LNHDA and CDR2 as SQIVND (reference sequence). V was shortened by 3 bases and J by 11 bases, with 22 bases between the two germline ends. This CDR3 reads CASSIYTSGTGWAFF. In nucleotides, the CDR3 is TGTGCCAGTAGTATTTACACGAGCGGAACGGGGTGGGCTTTCTTT.

The V and J genes are TRBV10-2 and TRBJ1-2; possibly TRBD1 for D (5 bases). The CDR3 runs to 15 residues. From germline, CDR1 is WSHSY and CDR2 SAAADI. V lost 0 bases, J lost 8 bases, and 16 bases lay in between. Here the CDR3 reads CASSESGQWMEGYTF. CDR3 sequence (DNA): TGCGCCAGCAGTGAGTCAGGACAATGGATGGAAGGCTACACCTTC.

This clone was seen a handful of times. The V and J genes are TRBV30 and TRBJ2-5; 12 bases fit TRBD2. Germline-derived CDR1 and CDR2 are GTSNPN and SVGIG (reference sequence). With 2 bases clipped from V and 4 bases from J, the junction kept 8 bases outside the gene matches. This CDR3 is 16 amino acids long. The CDR3 region is CAWSIPLAGGRETQYF. CDR3 nucleotides: TGTGCCTGGAGTATTCCTCTAGCGGGGGGGCGAGAGACCCAGTACTTC.

V usage is TRBV28 and J usage is TRBJ2-3; 8 bases line up with TRBD2. Germline CDR1 MDHEN, CDR2 SYDVKM. There are 14 residues in the CDR3. V shed 6 bases, J shed 2 bases, and the junction held 4 bases outside the gene matches. CDR3 bases: TGTGCCAGCAGGCAGACTAGCGACACAGATACGCAGTATTTT. Protein: CASRQTSDTDTQYF.

The chain is built from TRBV4-1 and TRBJ1-6; D not resolved. The length of the CDR3 is 13 residues. Germline V gene sequence: CDR1 MGHRA, CDR2 YSYEKL. With 1 base removed from V and 9 bases from J, the gap between germline ends came to 7 bases. The CDR3 nucleotides are TGCGCCAGCAGCCAAGTGGAGTTTTCACCCCTCCACTTT. Translation: CASSQVEFSPLHF.

The table lists this clone with a few counts. The genes are TRBV25-1 and TRBJ2-7; D perhaps matches TRBD2 (6 bases). Germline V CDR1 and CDR2: MGHDK, SYGVNS. V dropped 5 bases and J dropped 7 bases, with 15 bases sitting between them. The CDR3 length is 13 residues. CDR3: CASSWRGQEEQYF. The CDR3 DNA reads as TGTGCCAGCAGTTGGCGGGGCCAAGAGGAGCAGTACTTC.

V is TRBV4-1 and J is TRBJ1-3, with a possible D match to TRBD1 (5 bases). CDR1 and CDR2 (germline): MGHRA, YSYEKL. V shed 3 bases and J shed 5 bases, with 20 bases lying between them. CDR3 length equals 17 residues. The CDR3 is CASSQVLGTRGRNTIYF. The DNA of the CDR3 is TGCGCCAGCAGCCAGGTTTTGGGGACTAGGGGTAGAAACACCATATATTTT.

The chain combines TRBV7-8 with TRBJ2-1; TRBD1 aligns across 8 bases. Per the germline V gene, CDR1 is SGHVS and CDR2 is FQNEAQ. The CDR3 is 16 residues long. The trim removed 5 bases at V and 0 bases at J, leaving 6 bases unmatched. CDR3 region: CASSPGQGSSYNEQFF. CDR3 in DNA: TGTGCCAGCAGCCCCGGACAGGGAAGCTCCTACAATGAGCAGTTCTTC.

This clone has just one count. The CDR3: CASNHRGRGDTQYF. CDR3 in DNA: TGTGCCAGTAATCACAGGGGGCGCGGAGATACGCAGTATTTT. The chain links TRBV19 to TRBJ2-3; 9 bases are a match to TRBD1. CDR3 length: 14 residues. Germline CDR1 and CDR2: LNHDA and SQIVND (reference sequence). Trimming cost V 7 bases and J 5 bases; bases outside gene matches: 7.

This rearrangement joins TRBV27 to TRBJ2-3, with TRBD2 identical over 8 bases. The V segment lost 3 bases and the J segment 0 bases; nucleotides outside the gene matches: 8. The CDR3 is made up of 17 amino acids. Germline lookup yields CDR1 MNHEY and CDR2 SMNVEV (reference sequence). The CDR3 nucleotides are TGTGCCAGCAGTTTGATAACTAGCGGAATTAGCACAGATACGCAGTATTTT. It is translated as CASSLITSGISTDTQYF.

This clone has just one count. The rearrangement joins TRBV5-1 to TRBJ2-7, with a weak D call TRBD2 (5 bases). The CDR3 runs to 14 residues. Trimming pared 0 bases from V and 6 bases from J, leaving 13 bases between. Germline lookup yields CDR1 SGHRS and CDR2 YFSETQ. CDR3 in DNA: TGCGCCAGCAGCTTGGTTGGCCCGGCGGGCGAGCAGTACTTC. It is translated as CASSLVGPAGEQYF.

This chain connects TRBV11-2 to TRBJ2-3; D unresolved. The V end was cut by 5 bases, the J end by 4 bases, with 10 bases between. This CDR3 has 13 amino acids. The V gene's germline CDR1 is SGHAT and CDR2 FQNNGV. In nucleotides, the CDR3 is TGTGCCAGCAGCAAGTTCCTAGCAGATACGCAGTATTTT. Residues: CASSKFLADTQYF. The entire variable domain, with the rest obtained from reference TRBV11-2 and TRBJ2-3, is as follows: EAGVAQSPRYKIIEKRQSVAFWCNPISGHATLYWYQQILGQGPKLLIQFQNNGVVDDSQLPKDRFSAERLKGVDSTLKIQPAKLEDSAVYLCASSKFLADTQYFGPGTRLTVL.

This chain connects TRBV7-2 to TRBJ2-7, with 9 bases lining up with TRBD1. Germline assignment: CDR1 SGHTA and CDR2 FQGNSA. The CDR3 is 15 residues long. V was pared by 5 bases and J by 2 bases, with 7 bases of the junction left unmatched. The CDR3, as DNA: TGTGCCAGCAGCGTGTCCGGGACAGGGCCCTACGAGCAGTACTTC. Amino acid sequence: CASSVSGTGPYEQYF.

V and J are TRBV6-4 and TRBJ2-7, with 10 bases matching TRBD1. The germline V gene has CDR1 MRHNA and CDR2 SNTAGT. There are 15 residues in the CDR3. V lost 2 bases, J lost 2 bases, and 3 bases stayed unmatched. The CDR3 bases are TGTGCCAGCAGTGACCCCGGACAGGGGGCCTACGAGCAGTACTTC. Protein product: CASSDPGQGAYEQYF.